This entry lists 12 T cell receptor beta chains sequenced from one sample in a study of cytomegalovirus exposure and HLA in healthy donors (dated by TCRdb to 2016 to 2017). Libraries were made using the immunoSEQ multiplex PCR assay. A mixture of 60 forward primers for TCR Vbeta segments and 13 reverse primers for TCR Jbeta segments was used in the multiplex PCR. Here the immuneACCESS table is served through TCRdb, limited to in-frame sequences with V and J called. Missing clones are a known gap in these copies; in checked studies unresolved V genes cover under half, and the rest lacks a known reason. For this sample there are some 180,000 clones; 80% appear just once. In total, the top ten clones hold under 2% of the sample. The sequenced sample was PBMCs. The receptors shown here come from a woman aged 30 to 39 in good health and CMV-seronegative.

The V and J genes are TRBV4-3 and TRBJ2-7, with D possibly matching TRBD2 (6 bases). Trimming pared 1 base from V and 1 base from J, leaving 17 bases between. The CDR3 runs to 17 residues. The germline V gene encodes CDR1 LGHNA and CDR2 YSLEER. CDR3 coding DNA: TGCGCCAGCAGCCAAGTTTTAGGGCAGGGACTTTCCTACGAGCAGTACTTC. This encodes CASSQVLGQGLSYEQYF.

This chain links TRBV5-4 with TRBJ1-4; 9 bases agree with TRBD1. The ends lost 4 bases at V and 8 bases at J; junction bases unmatched: 9. The CDR3 totals 15 residues. Germline V gene lookup returns CDR1 SGHNT and CDR2 YYREEE (reference sequence). CDR3 in amino acids: CASSRGTGWEEKLFF. The CDR3 nucleotides are TGTGCCAGCAGCAGAGGGACAGGGTGGGAGGAAAAACTGTTTTTT.

This clone was seen more than once but under ten times. The rearrangement links TRBV6-1 to TRBJ2-5, with 8 bases aligning to TRBD1. The J call may be in error: the DNA end matches TRBJ2-7 better. This CDR3 has 14 amino acids. Per germline, CDR1 MNHNS and CDR2 SASEGT. For the CDR3, the DNA is TGTGCCAGCAGTGGCACTACAGGGGGTCCCGAGCAGTACTTC. Translation gives CASSGTTGGPEQYF.

The CDR3, as DNA: TGTGCCAGCAGTCGACGGGGGGGCTTGGACTATGGCTACACCTTC. Translation: CASSRRGGLDYGYTF. This chain joins TRBV6-5 and TRBJ1-2; tentatively, D is TRBD1 (6 bases). Germline V gene data show CDR1 as MNHEY and CDR2 as SVGAGI. Trimming cost V 5 bases and J 3 bases, with 16 bases left between them. The length of the CDR3 is 15 residues.

J is TRBJ1-5 and V is TRBV4-1, with D uncertain. V was cut by 5 bases and J by 0 bases, with 11 bases left in between. The CDR3 consists of 15 residues. In germline, CDR1 is MGHRA, CDR2 YSYEKL. This CDR3 reads CASSFQRSSNQPQHF. The DNA of the CDR3 is TGCGCCAGCAGCTTCCAACGGTCTAGCAATCAGCCCCAGCATTTT.

The V and J genes are TRBV7-2 and TRBJ1-6, with 7 bases aligning to TRBD1. The V segment lost 4 bases and the J segment 0 bases; nucleotides outside the gene matches: 12. This CDR3 region has 19 residues. CDR1 and CDR2 from the germline V gene are SGHTA and FQGNSA. The CDR3 is CASSSNPQGRSSYNSPLHF. CDR3 in DNA: TGTGCCAGCAGCTCGAACCCACAGGGGCGGAGCTCCTATAATTCACCCCTCCACTTT.

V usage is TRBV7-9 and J usage is TRBJ1-2, with TRBD1 matching 8 bases. The CDR3 runs to 16 residues. The ends lost 5 bases at V and 5 bases at J; junction bases unmatched: 13. CDR1 SEHNR and CDR2 FQNEAQ come from the germline V gene (reference sequence). CDR3 sequence: CASSPSWGQVFYGYTF. As DNA, the CDR3 is TGTGCCAGCAGCCCAAGTTGGGGACAGGTCTTTTATGGCTACACCTTC. Complete variable domain (other parts from reference TRBV7-9 and TRBJ1-2): DTGVSQNPRHKITKRGQNVTFRCDPISEHNRLYWYRQTLGQGPEFLTYFQNEAQLEKSRLLSDRFSAERPKGSFSTLEIQRTEQGDSAMYLCASSPSWGQVFYGYTFGSGTRLTVV.

The V and J genes are TRBV5-1 and TRBJ2-7, with TRBD1 identical over 7 bases. CDR3 length equals 15 residues. CDR1 and CDR2 (germline): SGHRS, YFSETQ. V dropped 4 bases and J dropped 2; count of bases not matched to a gene: 9. The CDR3 region has the DNA TGCGCCAGCAGCCCCGGGACAGCTTTTACCTACGAGCAGTACTTC. Amino acids: CASSPGTAFTYEQYF.

The chain has TRBV6-5 and TRBJ1-1; D is uncertain. This CDR3 is 11 amino acids long. The V end lost 6 bases, the J end lost 4 bases, and 6 bases lay between the germline ends. Germline V gene sequence: CDR1 MNHEY, CDR2 SVGAGI. CDR3 DNA sequence: TGTGCCAGCAGCGGAGGCACTGAAGCTTTCTTT. Translating it yields CASSGGTEAFF.

This clone was counted only a few times. V and J are TRBV6-5 and TRBJ1-4; D gene unclear. V gave up 6 bases and J gave up 3 bases, with 5 bases separating them. The germline CDR1 and CDR2 sequences are MNHEY and SVGAGI. There are 12 residues in the CDR3. The CDR3 protein is CASSPANEKLFF. CDR3 bases: TGTGCCAGCAGCCCTGCTAATGAAAAACTGTTTTTT.

As for this clone: A read error may account for a junction end that differs from germline. The chain combines TRBV7-9 with TRBJ2-7; possible D gene TRBD2, 5 bases. This CDR3 spans 12 amino acids. Germline V gene lookup returns CDR1 SEHNR and CDR2 FQNEAQ (reference sequence). Here the CDR3 reads CSSSLAQYEQYF. The CDR3 DNA follows: TGTTCCAGCAGCTTAGCGCAGTACGAGCAGTACTTC.

The J gene is TRBJ1-1, the V gene TRBV5-6; a weak D match, TRBD1 (6 bases). Trimming shortened V by 5 bases and J by 6 bases, and 14 bases separated the two germline ends. The length of the CDR3 is 13 residues. Per germline, CDR1 SGHDT and CDR2 YYEEEE. The CDR3 spells CASRKTGTAEAFF. For the CDR3, the DNA is TGTGCCAGCAGAAAAACAGGGACCGCTGAAGCTTTCTTT.